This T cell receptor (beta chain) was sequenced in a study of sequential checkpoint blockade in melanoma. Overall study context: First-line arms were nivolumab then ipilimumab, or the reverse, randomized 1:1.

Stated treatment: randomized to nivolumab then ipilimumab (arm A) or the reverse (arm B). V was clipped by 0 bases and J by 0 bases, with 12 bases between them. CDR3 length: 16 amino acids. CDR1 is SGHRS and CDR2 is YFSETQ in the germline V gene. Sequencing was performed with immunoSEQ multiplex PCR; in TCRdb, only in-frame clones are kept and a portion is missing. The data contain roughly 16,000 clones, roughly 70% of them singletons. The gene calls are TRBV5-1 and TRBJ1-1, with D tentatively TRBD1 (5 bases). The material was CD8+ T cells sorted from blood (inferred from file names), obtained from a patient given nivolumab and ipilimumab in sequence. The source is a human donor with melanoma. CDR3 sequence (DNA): TGCGCCAGCAGCTTGGCCGGGGGACCCATGAACACTGAAGCTTTCTTT. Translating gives CASSLAGGPMNTEAFF.